The following is a TCR beta chain sequence with its context. Antigen specificity is unknown. This CDR3 contains 15 residues. The V gene's germline CDR1 is ENHRY and CDR2 SYGVKD. J gave up 1 base and V 2 bases, and 3 bases lay outside the gene matches. The data derive from a study of T cell responses to AZD1222 COVID-19 vaccine. The study's findings and limits: Targeting of unmutated variant regions was reportedly seen in nearly half of spike-specific TCRs. Baseline seropositives among AZD1222 recipients totaled only six. The donor cohort was predominantly white British with a female majority, and clonal diversity may have been underestimated.

The repertoire was sequenced with immunoSEQ multiplex PCR; TCRdb's copy has only in-frame clones and lacks some. Found here are about 99,000 clones, around 87% of them singletons; the top ten hold approximately 2.8%. This rearrangement joins TRBV10-3 to TRBJ1-1; 8 nucleotides match TRBD1. The source material was peripheral blood, sampled on day 0 of AZD1222 vaccination. This clonotype was sampled from an adult in good health. CDR3 sequence (DNA): TGTGCCATCAGTGAGGGACAGGGAGGGAACACTGAAGCTTTCTTT. Translating it yields CAISEGQGGNTEAFF.